This section outlines one T cell receptor beta chain sequence together with its context. No cognate antigen has been identified for it. No much larger clone is present one base from it, and per-base qualities are unavailable. TCRbeta CDR3 regions were amplified from genomic DNA by means of the immunoSEQ Assay, a bias-controlled multiplex PCR. The authors' analysis ran thus. The number of nucleated cells in each sample was estimated by amplification of reference gene primers within the assay. To quantify the absolute abundance of each unique TCRbeta CDR3 rearrangement, sequence reads were collapsed and filtered. For each sample, productive Simpson clonality was calculated by taking the square root of Simpson's diversity index across productive rearrangements. TCRdb provides this immuneACCESS table in a form limited to in-frame rearrangements. Some clones are lacking; in checked studies, under half of them reflect an unresolved V gene, and why the rest are absent is not known. The DNA was the basis for D and trimming; V, J and clone size are from that table. Counted in this sample were more than 250,000 clones; roughly 88% of them appeared once. 2.2% of the sample belongs to the ten largest clones.

This specimen belongs to a study of blood T cell repertoires in COVID-19 (TCRdb year 2020). Background for the entire study: Collaborator samples came from the United States, Italy and Spain and covered acute and convalescent phases of COVID-19. The samples were drawn from the first 160 participants of the ongoing ImmuneRACE study and from about 1,200 subjects provided by 6 global collaborators. Subjects who had been exposed to COVID-19, were actively infected with it, or had recovered from it provided the deeply sampled blood TCRbeta repertoires that made up the dataset. The repertoires were made available in a free public database intended to serve as a resource for research on the immune response to SARS-CoV-2. Where available, HLA class I and class II types were obtained from metadata supplied by the sample provider rather than from assay-based typing. Sample metadata almost always included a de-identified subject ID, COVID-19 status, age in years and sex. The prospective study material was composed of cDNA or gDNA derived from T cells, B-cell-depleted T cells, or PBMCs.

Results and caveats for the whole study, not just this receptor: The amount of clinical and demographic metadata varied by source and participant and was provided uncurated.

Relative to germline, V is missing 1 base and J is missing 12 bases, with 7 bases of the junction outside any gene match. The germline V gene sets CDR1 to LGHNT and CDR2 to FRNRAP. The CDR3 goes from the cysteine to the phenylalanine over 14 residues. The entry retains the CDR3 DNA only, 42 bases that are in frame from base 1. Participants in the prospective study were enrolled through a virtual design, were aged roughly 18 to 100 years, and lived in approximately 25 United States geographic areas. In the prospective study, cohorts were assigned on the basis of participant-reported clinical history obtained from a screening survey and a study questionnaire. For ImmuneRACE Cohort 3, a participant was defined as recovered based on two consecutive negative NP/OP PCR tests, clearance by a healthcare professional, or resolution of symptoms. In the prospective study, whole blood, serum and a nasopharyngeal or oropharyngeal swab were collected from each participant by mobile phlebotomists. Participants in the prospective study had the option to provide additional blood draws and questionnaires over a roughly 2-month period. Blood samples from the prospective study were shipped frozen or at room temperature prior to DNA extraction.

The chain is made from TRBV12-5 and TRBJ1-5; TRBD1 fits 9 bases in the junction. Sequencing used PBMCs or T cells enriched from blood (not recorded which). The receptor's source is a man younger than 40 who had recovered from COVID-19. The sequence in DNA is TGTGCTAGTGGTTTGGGATTACAGGGGGCGGTCCAGCATTTT. Its amino acids are CASGLGLQGAVQHF. Beyond the CDR3, the reference TRBV12-5 and TRBJ1-5 genes provide the residues; the full variable domain reads: DARVTQTPRHKVTEMGQEVTMRCQPILGHNTVFWYRQTMMQGLELLAYFRNRAPLDDSGMPKDRFSAEMPDATLATLKIQPSEPRDSAVYFCASGLGLQGAVQHFGDGTRLSIL.